This T cell receptor beta chain originates from a study of shared clonotypes between healthy human individuals. Points from the study as a whole: Clonotypes shared by all four donors outscored non-shared clonotypes in generation probability. Sharing of clonotypes among donors was expected to vary with sequencing depth.

The trim removed 4 bases at V and 4 bases at J, leaving 9 bases unmatched. Germline-derived CDR1 and CDR2 are MGHRA and YSYEKL. The CDR3 spans 16 residues. In the case of this clone: Its specificity is unknown.

Nashville, Tennessee was home to all donors, who were Caucasian adults. At the deep level, the assay was run. Sequencing was performed with immunoSEQ multiplex PCR; in TCRdb, only in-frame clones are kept and a portion is missing. This sample has around 370,000 clones, with just over 95% found just once. Sequencing was carried out using memory CD8+ T cells sorted from blood. Subset here: CD45RO+ cells pooled with CCR7-negative TemRA cells. This TCR derives from a man in his thirties or forties in good health. The chain uses TRBV4-1 and TRBJ2-5; 10 bases match TRBD2. In nucleotides, the CDR3 is TGCGCCAGCAGCCCAATAGCGGGAGGTCTCTCAGAGACCCAGTACTTC. Amino acids: CASSPIAGGLSETQYF.